These 24 T cell receptor beta chains were sequenced from one sample in a study of cytomegalovirus exposure and HLA in healthy donors. PCR amplification relied on 60 Vbeta primers (plus 13 Jbeta primers). Assay used: immunoSEQ multiplex PCR; TCRdb lists only in-frame clones, some missing. In the table there are 120,000 or so clones, 75% to 80% of which are singletons. Source material: PBMCs. These receptors were taken from a woman in her thirties or forties in good health and CMV-seronegative.

This chain connects TRBV5-1 to TRBJ2-1, with TRBD1 matching over 9 bases. CDR1 is SGHRS, CDR2 YFSETQ, per germline. Trimming removed 4 bases from V and 8 bases from J; junction bases left unmatched: 7. The CDR3 has 14 residues. CDR3 protein: CASSKDRGGDEQFF. CDR3 DNA sequence: TGCGCCAGCAGCAAGGACAGGGGCGGGGATGAGCAGTTCTTC.

The chain is built from TRBV11-2 and TRBJ2-3; no clear D. The CDR3 contains 13 residues. Germline V gene data show CDR1 as SGHAT and CDR2 as FQNNGV. Trimming removed 5 bases from V and 4 bases from J, with 10 bases in between. The CDR3 sequence is CASSGRSADTQYF. DNA for the CDR3: TGTGCCAGCAGCGGGCGATCGGCAGATACGCAGTATTTT.

This clone was counted a few times. The chain is built from TRBV5-1 and TRBJ2-5; the match to TRBD2 covers 14 bases. Germline CDR1 SGHRS, CDR2 YFSETQ. Unmatched junction bases numbered 6, after V lost 4 bases and J lost 4 bases. This CDR3 is built from 16 residues. CDR3: CASSPGGLAGAETQYF. The CDR3 DNA follows: TGCGCCAGCAGCCCTGGGGGACTAGCGGGGGCAGAGACCCAGTACTTC.

The rearrangement joins TRBV5-6 to TRBJ2-1, with 13 bases fitting TRBD2. The germline V gene encodes CDR1 SGHDT and CDR2 YYEEEE. V lost 1 base and J lost 8; bases outside the gene matches: 3. The CDR3 totals 15 residues. The CDR3 loop is CASSLSLAGGDEQFF. As DNA, the CDR3 is TGTGCCAGCAGCTTGTCACTAGCGGGAGGGGATGAGCAGTTCTTC.

V gene TRBV7-2 combines with J gene TRBJ2-3, with 11 bases that match TRBD2. The CDR3 is 16 residues long. J was trimmed by 2 bases and V by 10 bases; bases with no gene match: 11. In germline, CDR1 is SGHTA, CDR2 FQGNSA. The CDR3 bases are TGTGCCACACTCCGGACTAGCGGGTATCTCACAGATACGCAGTATTTT. Protein: CATLRTSGYLTDTQYF.

The chain combines TRBV13 with TRBJ1-3; no clear D. The CDR3 is 16 amino acids. Germline CDR1 PRHDT, CDR2 FYEKMQ (reference sequence). V was pared by 1 base and J by 0 bases, with 10 bases between. The CDR3 sequence is CASSLVGDYSGNTIYF. For the CDR3, the DNA is TGTGCCAGCAGCTTAGTGGGAGACTACTCTGGAAACACCATATATTTT.

Only one count was recorded for this clone. CDR3 loop: CASSSEERLDYEQYF. The CDR3 nucleotides are TGTGCCAGCAGCTCCGAGGAGAGACTGGACTACGAGCAGTACTTC. J is TRBJ2-7 and V is TRBV11-1; D uncertain. V shed 4 bases and J shed 3 bases, with 16 bases lying between them. There are 15 residues in the CDR3. Looked up from germline, CDR1 is SGHAT and CDR2 is FQDESV (reference sequence).

A single count supports this clone. The rearrangement joins TRBV19 to TRBJ2-6; TRBD1 is a possible D gene (6 bases). The V and J ends lost 1 base and 0 bases respectively, with 13 bases between them. Germline-derived CDR1 and CDR2 are LNHDA and SQIVND (reference sequence). CDR3 length: 18 amino acids. The CDR3 region has the DNA TGTGCCAGTAGTATAGCCGGGACACCGTTCTCTGGGGCCAACGTCCTGACTTTC. Translated: CASSIAGTPFSGANVLTF.

This clone was counted a few times. The V and J genes are TRBV6-6 and TRBJ1-5; a weak D match, TRBD1 (6 bases). The CDR3 has 15 amino acids. Germline lookup yields CDR1 MNHNY and CDR2 SVGAGI (reference sequence). Trimming removed 9 bases from V and 0 bases from J, with 15 bases in between. CDR3 loop: CASKPTGYSNQPQHF. The CDR3 nucleotides are TGTGCCAGTAAACCGACAGGTTATAGCAATCAGCCCCAGCATTTT.

The genes are TRBV5-1 and TRBJ2-5; 10 nucleotides match TRBD1. Germline V gene sequence: CDR1 SGHRS, CDR2 YFSETQ. The CDR3 has 15 amino acids. V lost 4 bases and J lost 0; bases outside the gene matches: 3. The CDR3 DNA follows: TGCGCCAGCAGCCGGGGACAGGGGTACCAAGAGACCCAGTACTTC. This gives the protein CASSRGQGYQETQYF.

This chain uses TRBV19 with TRBJ2-1; TRBD1 agrees at 8 bases. The J segment lost 8 bases and the V segment lost 7 bases, leaving 4 bases of the junction unmatched. This CDR3 comprises 12 residues. Germline V CDR1 and CDR2: LNHDA, SQIVND (reference sequence). CDR3 sequence: CASMRTGYEQFF. DNA for the CDR3: TGTGCCAGTATGAGGACAGGGTATGAGCAGTTCTTC.

The V and J genes are TRBV6-5 and TRBJ2-5, with D unclear. CDR1 and CDR2 from the germline V gene are MNHEY and SVGAGI. The CDR3 is 14 residues long. V lost 5 bases and J 7 bases, leaving 17 bases between the germline ends. The CDR3 coding sequence is TGTGCCAGCAGTCCGTCCGGTACGAGTGCGACCCAGTACTTC. This sequence encodes CASSPSGTSATQYF.

CDR3 in amino acids: CASSSRVGNSPLHF. The CDR3, as DNA: TGTGCCAGCAGCTCGAGGGTCGGTAATTCACCCCTCCACTTT. This chain links TRBV7-8 with TRBJ1-6; D uncertain. CDR1 is SGHVS, CDR2 FQNEAQ, per germline. V shed 4 bases and J shed 6 bases, with 10 bases lying between them. The CDR3 is 14 residues long.

This sequence joins TRBV4-3 and TRBJ2-2; D is unclear. CDR3 length: 14 residues. The V gene lost 6 bases and the J gene lost 0 bases, with 8 bases spanning the gap. Looked up from germline, CDR1 is LGHNA and CDR2 is YSLEER. CDR3 coding DNA: TGCGCCAGCAGGAGGCAGCCGAACACCGGGGAGCTGTTTTTT. Residues: CASRRQPNTGELFF.

The chain employs TRBV2 and TRBJ2-1, with D perhaps matching TRBD2 (6 bases). Germline CDR1 reads SNHLY; CDR2 reads FYNNEI. This CDR3 contains 14 residues. V was trimmed by 8 bases and J by 4 bases, leaving 15 bases between them. The CDR3 loop is CASVGLARYNEQFF. CDR3 DNA: TGTGCCAGCGTCGGCCTAGCGCGATACAATGAGCAGTTCTTC.

The chain joins TRBV7-9 to TRBJ2-5, with a possible D match to TRBD1 (5 bases). There are 12 residues in the CDR3. Deletions cut 11 bases from V and 4 bases from J, with 14 bases between. Germline V gene data show CDR1 as SEHNR and CDR2 as FQNEAQ (reference sequence). CDR3 sequence (DNA): TGTGCCGCGGCAGGGATCTTAGAGACCCAGTACTTC. It is translated as CAAAGILETQYF. Full variable domain (missing parts from reference TRBV7-9 and TRBJ2-5): DTGVSQNPRHKITKRGQNVTFRCDPISEHNRLYWYRQTLGQGPEFLTYFQNEAQLEKSRLLSDRFSAERPKGSFSTLEIQRTEQGDSAMYLCAAAGILETQYFGPGTRLLVL.

This clone was seen a single time. In DNA form, the CDR3 reads TGTGCCAGCTCTCAGACGACTAGCCCAGACACCGGGGAGCTGTTTTTT. Its protein product is CASSQTTSPDTGELFF. The rearrangement joins TRBV18 to TRBJ2-2; TRBD2 aligns across 7 bases. Germline V gene sequence: CDR1 KGHSH, CDR2 LQKENI. The CDR3 contains 16 residues. Unmatched junction bases numbered 10, after V lost 6 bases and J lost 3 bases.

The rearrangement uses TRBV2 and TRBJ1-2; no clear D. This CDR3 comprises 13 residues. Germline CDR1 and CDR2: SNHLY and FYNNEI. The ends were cut back, 2 bases at V and 4 bases at J, with 8 bases in the middle. CDR3 sequence reads: CASSESSFYGYTF. In DNA, the CDR3 is TGTGCCAGCAGTGAATCGAGCTTCTATGGCTACACCTTC.

The rearrangement links TRBV7-8 to TRBJ1-5, with 8 positions matching TRBD1. Germline values: CDR1 SGHVS, CDR2 FQNEAQ. The V and J ends lost 2 bases and 3 bases, in that order; junction bases with no gene match: 6. The CDR3 extends over 16 amino acids. Written as DNA, the CDR3 is TGTGCCAGCAGCTTATCACAGGGGGTTCTCAATCAGCCCCAGCATTTT. Its protein is CASSLSQGVLNQPQHF.

V gene TRBV6-5 combines with J gene TRBJ2-7; no clear D. The V end lost 5 bases, the J end lost 4 bases, and 6 bases lay between the germline ends. Germline V gene lookup returns CDR1 MNHEY and CDR2 SVGAGI. The CDR3 runs to 11 residues. This chain's CDR3 is CASSPRYEQYF. The CDR3 nucleotides are TGTGCCAGCAGTCCCCGGTACGAGCAGTACTTC.

The V and J genes are TRBV11-2 and TRBJ2-7; tentative D call: TRBD1 (6 bases). Per the germline V gene, CDR1 is SGHAT and CDR2 is FQNNGV. V lost 0 bases, J lost 2 bases, and 11 bases lay in between. This CDR3 contains 15 residues. CDR3 DNA: TGTGCCAGCAGCTTAGAGCTCGGACAGCCCTACGAGCAGTACTTC. It translates to CASSLELGQPYEQYF.

V and J are TRBV4-1 and TRBJ1-2; D perhaps matches TRBD1 (5 bases). The length of the CDR3 is 14 residues. From germline, CDR1 is MGHRA and CDR2 YSYEKL. V gave up 4 bases and J gave up 0 bases, with 9 bases separating them. The DNA of the CDR3 is TGCGCCAGCAGCCTTCAGGGTGCTAACTATGGCTACACCTTC. It translates to CASSLQGANYGYTF.

This sequence joins TRBV5-1 and TRBJ1-2, with D possibly TRBD1 on 6 matching bases. Trimming stripped 4 bases from V and 4 bases from J, with 17 bases between. Per the germline V gene, CDR1 is SGHRS and CDR2 is YFSETQ. There are 15 residues in the CDR3. The DNA for the CDR3 is TGCGCCAGCAGCCGGGGGGACACCGCTGTCTATGGCTACACCTTC. Encoded protein: CASSRGDTAVYGYTF.

This clone was counted only a few times. The gene calls are TRBV6-5 and TRBJ1-2; 9 positions match TRBD1. Germline assignment: CDR1 MNHEY and CDR2 SVGAGI. J was trimmed by 4 bases and V by 6 bases; bases with no gene match: 3. The CDR3 extends over 13 amino acids. The CDR3 DNA is TGTGCCAGCAGACAGGGGGCTCGCTATGGCTACACCTTC. Translation gives CASRQGARYGYTF.